These 2 T cell receptor beta chains came from one sample sequenced in a study of cytomegalovirus exposure and HLA in healthy donors. PCR primers comprised 60 Vbeta and 13 Jbeta primers. Sequencing was performed with immunoSEQ multiplex PCR; in TCRdb, only in-frame clones are kept and a portion is missing. The sample lists about 140,000 clones, approximately 78% occurring once. Sequenced material: PBMCs. These receptor sequences come from a man aged 18 to 35 in good health and CMV-seropositive.

This rearrangement joins TRBV6-5 to TRBJ1-5, with 8 bases that match TRBD1. The J segment lost 5 bases and the V segment lost 4 bases, leaving 4 bases of the junction unmatched. The CDR3 loop spans 14 amino acids. CDR1 is MNHEY, CDR2 SVGAGI, per germline. CDR3 nucleotide sequence: TGTGCCAGCAGTTCGGACAGGGTATATCAGCCCCAGCATTTT. Translation gives CASSSDRVYQPQHF.

This clone appeared a single time. The V call is TRBV7-9, the J call TRBJ2-1; perhaps TRBD2 as D (5 bases). The CDR3 consists of 14 residues. Trimming took off 1 base at V and 7 bases at J, with 11 bases between the two ends. Germline CDR1 is SEHNR and CDR2 is FQNEAQ (reference sequence). The CDR3 coding sequence is TGTGCCAGCAGCTTAGGTTCAAGGGAGAATGAGCAGTTCTTC. It specifies CASSLGSRENEQFF.